This T cell receptor (beta chain) is from a study of cytotoxic CD8 clonotypes in ibrutinib-treated CLL. Study as a whole: By median roughly 62 months, approximately twelve had progressed and about 15 stayed remitted; responses had been 2 complete and about 25 partial. Study results and limitations: At progression, clonality fell back toward baseline after rising at ibrutinib response. Treatment left the uncommon public clonotypes either contracted or stable in frequency.

TCRdb keeps only in-frame clones here, not all; method: immunoSEQ multiplex PCR. Of 150,000 or so clones listed, 79% are singletons. The CDR3 loop spans 15 amino acids. Germline values: CDR1 SGHRS, CDR2 YFSETQ. V lost 1 base and J 4 bases, leaving 15 bases between the germline ends. In its sample, this clone was seen a few times. Its antigen is currently unknown. The source of this sequence is a human donor with chronic lymphocytic leukemia. Material: PBMCs, obtained after 12 months of ibrutinib treatment. The chain is built from TRBV5-1 and TRBJ2-7; a weak D match, TRBD1 (5 bases). The CDR3 DNA reads as TGCGCCAGCAGCTTGTTAGGGTCAGGGTCGTACGAGCAGTACTTC. It encodes CASSLLGSGSYEQYF.